This T cell receptor (beta chain) came from a study of response to subunit inactivated influenza vaccine (dated by TCRdb to 2016 to 2019). Regarding the study in general: To follow how T cells responded to a trivalent subunit inactivated influenza vaccine, the researchers relied on deep quantitative profiling of the T cell receptor repertoire. The paper as a whole reports these results and caveats: According to the authors, only a limited number of new T cells may be recruited by each seasonal influenza vaccination.

Libraries were constructed by RT-PCR. The run used an Illumina HiSeq 2500. The public reads were reprocessed in TCRdb via fastp at Q25 and MiXCR, keeping in-frame beta chains. CDR3 protein sequences are deduplicated, and each keeps its most common genes and DNA. The sample contains about half a million distinct CDR3 sequences, 10% to 11% of them found a single time. The top ten clones comprise approximately 12% of the sample. The time point label here, explained by the study, means: 45 days after influenza vaccine administration. This clonotype was found a few times. Its antigen is still unknown. Per-base quality was not reported, and no clone a single base away is much larger than it. This receptor was identified in a man aged 45-60 years who received an inactivated influenza vaccine. Donor details come from another sample of the same person, matched by shared clones. Here the sequenced sample was PBMCs from blood, taken 35 to 45 days after vaccination.

The sequenced DNA is TGTGCCAGCACCCCCAGCCCCGGGAACACTGAAGCTTTCTTT. Its protein reads: CASTPSPGNTEAFF. The chain employs TRBV7-2 and TRBJ1-1; the D gene cannot be resolved reliably. CDR1 and CDR2, per the germline V gene, are SGHTA and FQGNSA. Taken from cysteine to phenylalanine, the CDR3 has 14 residues. The kept DNA is CDR3 alone, 42 bases in frame from the first base. V is pared back by 7 bases and J by 1 base, with 13 bases lying between the germline termini.